Included here is one TCR beta chain sequence, with context. These data come from a study of blood T cell repertoires in COVID-19. The overall study: Researchers got acute and convalescent COVID-19 samples from the United States, Italy and Spain.

Enrollees, about 18 to 95 years old, lived in about two dozen US areas. Participants reported their clinical history, and cohort assignment relied on those reports. Original processing methods: For nucleated cells, counts were estimated from reference gene primer amplification. Method: immunoSEQ multiplex PCR; TCRdb's copy keeps in-frame clones and lacks some. That table is the source of V, J and clone size, and D and trimming were worked out from the DNA. Here the sample spans 260,000 or so clones, over 80% being singletons. This CDR3 comprises 15 residues. The V end lost 4 bases, the J end lost 4 bases, and 16 bases lay between the germline ends. CDR1 is MNHEY, CDR2 SVGAGI, per germline.

The sample taken for sequencing was PBMCs or T cells enriched from blood (not recorded which). The clonotype was recovered from a woman younger than 45 with acute COVID-19. The genes are TRBV6-5 and TRBJ1-1; tentatively, D is TRBD1 (6 bases). The CDR3 coding sequence is TGTGCCAGCAGTTTGGAAGGGGGGGGGCCCACTGAAGCTTTCTTT. As protein: CASSLEGGGPTEAFF.